This section outlines one TCR beta chain sequence together with its context. What it binds is not known. This sample was taken from a study of T cell clones after liver transplantation. Turning to the study itself: TCRbeta sequencing after a pre-transplant mixed lymphocyte reaction identified graft-donor-reactive clones, later tracked in post-transplant blood. Timepoints were pre-transplant, pre-withdrawal, and after withdrawal was completed or failed.

Study-wide results and limits: Graft donor-reactive T cells possibly entered the graft instead of undergoing deletion. A significant post-transplant drop in circulating graft-donor-reactive CD4 TCRbeta sequences occurred in most of the 8 subjects.

Libraries were prepared by immunoSEQ multiplex PCR; TCRdb keeps only in-frame clonotypes and omits some of them. The sample holds more than 95,000 clones, approximately 78% seen once. Germline lookup yields CDR1 SGHNT and CDR2 YYREEE (reference sequence). The CDR3 covers 15 residues. The V end lost 4 bases, the J end lost 3 bases, and 17 bases lay between the germline ends. This specimen was CD4+ T cells from blood, taken before liver transplant. J is TRBJ2-7 and V is TRBV5-4; D is uncertain. This TCR was recovered from a human donor who received a liver transplant. CDR3 sequence reads: CASSPAFGSRYEQYF. The CDR3 DNA is TGTGCCAGCAGCCCGGCATTTGGGTCCCGCTACGAGCAGTACTTC.